These 15 T cell receptor beta chains came from one sample sequenced in a study of blood T cells in healthy people across ages. Primed by a sample-barcoded 5' primer and a J-beta primer mix, a second PCR proceeded for about 6 to 11 cycles. One entry per CDR3 protein results from TCRdb running MiXCR on the 5' RACE reads. The sample includes some 1.4 million distinct CDR3 sequences, around two fifths seen only once; the top ten take 7.9%. Sequenced sample: blood. The receptors originated from a woman younger than 35 in good health.

This clonotype was observed a handful of times. The chain carries TRBV6-6 and TRBJ2-7; D ambiguous. The CDR3 is 15 residues long. V was pared by 4 bases and J by 7 bases, with 20 bases between. Looked up from germline, CDR1 is MNHNY and CDR2 is SVGAGI (reference sequence). CDR3 sequence (DNA): TGTGCCAGCAGTTCCCGACAAGGCCCGGTGGGTGAGCAGTACTTC. It codes for CASSSRQGPVGEQYF.

The chain combines TRBV12-3 or TRBV12-4 with TRBJ1-2; TRBD1 matches at 11 bases. This CDR3 has 13 residues. The junction had 5 bases not matched to a gene; V was cut back by 10 bases and J by 4 bases. DNA of the CDR3: TGTGCCACGCGGACAGGGGGCGGCTATGGCTACACCTTC. Amino acid sequence: CATRTGGGYGYTF.

This clonotype was seen more than once but under ten times. The rearrangement links TRBV21-1 to TRBJ2-1; TRBD1 is the table's D call and was not checked against the DNA. TRBV21-1 is designated a pseudogene. This CDR3 is built from 15 residues. Here the CDR3 reads CASSPGVTWDNEQFF. CDR3 nucleotides: TGTGCCAGCAGCCCGGGAGTTACTTGGGACAATGAGCAGTTCTTC.

This clonotype has more than one count but fewer than ten. The chain uses TRBV29-1 and TRBJ2-7; tentatively, D is TRBD2 (6 bases). CDR3 size: 13 residues. The V end lost 7 bases, the J end lost 3 bases, and 16 bases lay between the germline ends. The germline V gene encodes CDR1 SQVTM and CDR2 ANQGSEA. CDR3 region: CSAYGGPLYEQYF. As DNA, the CDR3 is TGCAGCGCGTACGGGGGACCCCTCTACGAGCAGTACTTC.

The chain joins TRBV18 to TRBJ2-7; D unresolved. Between the trimmed V and J ends, which lost 8 bases and 1 base, there was a span of 12 bases. From germline, CDR1 is KGHSH and CDR2 LQKENI. This CDR3 is 13 amino acids long. The CDR3 DNA sequence: TGTGCCAGCCATTCGGACGCGTCCTACGAGCAGTACTTC. This gives the protein CASHSDASYEQYF.

Ten or more counts support this clonotype. The chain carries TRBV29-1 and TRBJ2-5; 7 nucleotides match TRBD1. CDR3 size: 14 residues. Germline V gene data show CDR1 as SQVTM and CDR2 as ANQGSEA. V lost 6 bases, J lost 1 base, and 8 bases stayed unmatched. The CDR3 DNA is TGCAGCGTCGTTCCGTGGACAGGCCAAGAGACCCAGTACTTC. Translation: CSVVPWTGQETQYF.

This clonotype was seen many times. Germline and junction disagree at one end, which may indicate a read error. V usage is TRBV5-1 and J usage is TRBJ2-3, with TRBD2 identical over 12 bases. Germline V lookup: CDR1 SGHRS, CDR2 YFSETQ. The CDR3 runs to 15 residues. CDR3 residues: CASSLTSGGTDTQYF. The CDR3 region has the DNA TGTGCCAGCAGTTTGACTAGCGGGGGTACAGATACGCAGTATTTT.

This clonotype was counted a few times. The chain couples TRBV2 to TRBJ2-7; maybe TRBD2 (6 bases). CDR1 and CDR2 from the germline V gene are SNHLY and FYNNEI. The V and J ends lost 6 bases and 3 bases respectively, with 9 bases between them. The CDR3 has 12 residues. The CDR3 DNA reads as TGTGCCAGCAGGGGACTGTTCTACGAGCAGTACTTC. It translates to CASRGLFYEQYF.

J is TRBJ2-4 and V is TRBV11-2, with 16 bases aligning to TRBD2. Trimming cost V 5 bases and J 0 bases; bases outside gene matches: 13. CDR1 is SGHAT and CDR2 is FQNNGV in the germline V gene. The CDR3 runs to 21 residues. Here the CDR3 DNA reads TGTGCCAGCAGCCCGAGGGGGTTGGGACTAGCGGGAGGGTTAGCCAAAAACATTCAGTACTTC. It yields the protein CASSPRGLGLAGGLAKNIQYF.

V and J are TRBV2 and TRBJ2-5; TRBD2 matches at 9 bases. This CDR3 has 18 amino acids. Germline CDR1 SNHLY, CDR2 FYNNEI. Trimming at V came to 0 bases and at J to 5 bases, leaving 13 bases not matched to a gene. This CDR3 reads CASSEAKKLAGFGETQYF. CDR3 sequence (DNA): TGTGCCAGCAGTGAAGCGAAGAAGCTAGCGGGGTTCGGGGAGACCCAGTACTTC.

V gene TRBV29-1 combines with J gene TRBJ1-1; D is undetermined. CDR1 is SQVTM and CDR2 is ANQGSEA in the germline V gene. Trimming shortened V by 5 bases and J by 1 base, and 11 bases separated the two germline ends. The CDR3 runs to 13 residues. The CDR3 coding sequence is TGCAGCGTTCACGGACGGACGAACACTGAAGCTTTCTTT. Encoded protein: CSVHGRTNTEAFF.

This clonotype was found a few times. The chain combines TRBV7-2 with TRBJ2-2, with D perhaps matching TRBD1 (5 bases). The CDR3 totals 15 residues. Germline-derived CDR1 and CDR2 are SGHTA and FQGNSA. V was shortened by 5 bases and J by 0 bases, with 10 bases between the two germline ends. CDR3 residues: CASSRRQSNTGELFF. CDR3 coding DNA: TGTGCCAGCAGCCGTCGACAGTCGAACACCGGGGAGCTGTTTTTT.

The rearrangement joins TRBV6-5 to TRBJ2-1, with 11 bases matching TRBD2. Per germline, CDR1 MNHEY and CDR2 SVGAGI. After removal of 1 base from V and 7 bases from J, the junction contained 6 bases not matched to a gene. CDR3 length equals 16 residues. This CDR3 is CASSYFLAGGENEQFF. CDR3 sequence (DNA): TGTGCCAGCAGTTACTTCCTAGCGGGAGGTGAAAATGAGCAGTTCTTC.

The chain is built from TRBV27 and TRBJ1-2, with unresolved D. V lost 6 bases, J lost 3 bases, and 14 bases lay in between. The CDR3 length is 14 residues. Germline V CDR1 and CDR2: MNHEY, SMNVEV (reference sequence). CDR3 residues: CASSSGPRYYGYTF. DNA for the CDR3: TGTGCCAGCAGCTCCGGGCCTCGTTACTATGGCTACACCTTC.

The chain employs TRBV6-2 or TRBV6-3 and TRBJ2-1; 8 nucleotides match TRBD2. The CDR3 extends over 15 amino acids. Per the germline V gene, CDR1 is MNHEY and CDR2 is SVGEGT. The J segment lost 0 bases and the V segment lost 8 bases, leaving 6 bases of the junction unmatched. This CDR3 is CASLAGGISYNEQFF. The CDR3 region has the DNA TGTGCCAGCTTGGCGGGGGGCATCTCCTACAATGAGCAGTTCTTC.